This TCR beta chain was recorded in a study of blood T cell repertoires in COVID-19. V shed 0 bases, J shed 2 bases, and the junction held 7 bases outside the gene matches. Germline V CDR1 and CDR2: SGHNT, YYREEE (reference sequence). This CDR3 has 16 residues. Here immunoSEQ multiplex PCR was the method, and the copy in TCRdb shows in-frame clones only, minus some. Seen here are around 300,000 clones, over 85% observed once, and the top ten hold less than 2%. The TCR originated in a woman aged 55-70 years who had recovered from COVID-19. This chain uses TRBV5-4 with TRBJ1-2, with 7 bases matching TRBD1. Sequenced material: PBMCs or T cells enriched from blood (not recorded which). The DNA of the CDR3 is TGTGCCAGCAGCTTGGATGGGTACAGGGGAAACTATGGCTACACCTTC. Protein: CASSLDGYRGNYGYTF.